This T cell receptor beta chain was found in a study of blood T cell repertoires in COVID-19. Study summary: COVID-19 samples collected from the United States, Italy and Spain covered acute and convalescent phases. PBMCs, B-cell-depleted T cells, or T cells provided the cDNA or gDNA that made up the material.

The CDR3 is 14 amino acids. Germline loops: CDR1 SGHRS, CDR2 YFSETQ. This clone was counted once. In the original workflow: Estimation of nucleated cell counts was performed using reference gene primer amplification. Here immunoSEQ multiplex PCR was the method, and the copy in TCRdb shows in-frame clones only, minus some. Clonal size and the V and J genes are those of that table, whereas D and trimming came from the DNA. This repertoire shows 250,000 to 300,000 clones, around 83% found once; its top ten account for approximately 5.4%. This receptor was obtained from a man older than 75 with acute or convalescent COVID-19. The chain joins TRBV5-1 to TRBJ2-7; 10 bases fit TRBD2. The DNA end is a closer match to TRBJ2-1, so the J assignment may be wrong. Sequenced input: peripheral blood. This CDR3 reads CASSGLAGANEQFF. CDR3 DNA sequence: TGCGCCAGCAGCGGGCTAGCGGGAGCCAATGAGCAGTTCTTC.